The clone carrying this T cell receptor beta chain ranks as medium-sized. The sample is drawn from a study of immune reconstitution after stem cell transplant in scleroderma. CDR1 and CDR2 from the germline V gene are LNHDA and SQIVND (reference sequence). This CDR3 has 17 residues. The V gene end was trimmed by 1 base and the J gene end by 0 bases; junction bases not matched to a gene: 0. One entry per CDR3 protein results from TCRdb running MiXCR on the RT-PCR reads. Altogether thousands of distinct CDR3 sequences are present, around 8.5% being singletons, with the ten largest covering roughly 9.2%.

This receptor was identified in a female donor with systemic sclerosis. The V and J genes are TRBV19 and TRBJ2-6; 10 positions match TRBD2. Collection took place before or after autologous hematopoietic stem cell transplantation (not recorded which). The CDR3 reads CASSIGLAGSGANVLTF. In nucleotides, the CDR3 is TGTGCCAGTAGTATAGGACTAGCGGGCTCTGGGGCCAACGTCCTGACTTTC.